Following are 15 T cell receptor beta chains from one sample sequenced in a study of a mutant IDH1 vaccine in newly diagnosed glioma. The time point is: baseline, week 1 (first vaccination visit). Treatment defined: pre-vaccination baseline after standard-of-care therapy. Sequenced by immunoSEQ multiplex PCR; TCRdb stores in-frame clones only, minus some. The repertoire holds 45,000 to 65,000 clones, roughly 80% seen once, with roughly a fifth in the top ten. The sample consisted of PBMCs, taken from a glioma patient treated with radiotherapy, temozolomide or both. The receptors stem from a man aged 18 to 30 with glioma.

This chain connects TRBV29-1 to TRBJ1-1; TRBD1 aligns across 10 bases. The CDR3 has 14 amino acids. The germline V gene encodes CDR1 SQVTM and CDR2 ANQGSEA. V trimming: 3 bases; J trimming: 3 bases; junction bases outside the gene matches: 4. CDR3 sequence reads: CSVETGQGDTEAFF. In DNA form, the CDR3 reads TGCAGCGTTGAGACCGGACAGGGGGACACTGAAGCTTTCTTT.

This chain's CDR3 is CASRAGTGPGNTIYF. The CDR3 DNA is TGTGCCAGCAGAGCCGGGACAGGGCCTGGAAACACCATATATTTT. The genes are TRBV2 and TRBJ1-3, with 9 bases aligning to TRBD1. The J segment lost 2 bases and the V segment lost 6 bases, leaving 5 bases of the junction unmatched. CDR1 and CDR2 (germline): SNHLY, FYNNEI. The CDR3 contains 15 residues.

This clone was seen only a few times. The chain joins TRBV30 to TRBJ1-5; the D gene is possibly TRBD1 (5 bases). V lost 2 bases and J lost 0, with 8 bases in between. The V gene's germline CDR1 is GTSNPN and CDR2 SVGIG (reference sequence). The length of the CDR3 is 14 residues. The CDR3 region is CAWSPDSSNQPQHF. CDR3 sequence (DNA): TGTGCCTGGAGTCCCGACAGTAGCAATCAGCCCCAGCATTTT.

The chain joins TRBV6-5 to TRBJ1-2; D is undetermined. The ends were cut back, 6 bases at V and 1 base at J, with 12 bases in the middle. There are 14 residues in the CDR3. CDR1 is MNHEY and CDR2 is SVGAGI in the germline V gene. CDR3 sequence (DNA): TGTGCCAGCAGCCCCGACACTAATAACTATGGCTACACCTTC. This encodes CASSPDTNNYGYTF.

CDR3 loop: CASSPDRADSPLHF. CDR3 in DNA: TGTGCCAGCAGCCCCGACAGGGCAGATTCACCCCTCCACTTT. The chain carries TRBV6-5 and TRBJ1-6, with 7 bases that match TRBD1. The germline CDR1 and CDR2 sequences are MNHEY and SVGAGI. Trimming removed 6 bases from V and 8 bases from J; junction bases left unmatched: 7. CDR3 length: 14 amino acids.

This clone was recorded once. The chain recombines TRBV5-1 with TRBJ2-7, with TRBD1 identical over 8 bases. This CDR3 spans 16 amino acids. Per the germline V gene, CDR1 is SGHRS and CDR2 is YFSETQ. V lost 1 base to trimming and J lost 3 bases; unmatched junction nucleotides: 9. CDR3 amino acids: CASSLSTGTGNYEQYF. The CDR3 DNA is TGCGCCAGCAGCTTGTCTACCGGGACAGGAAACTACGAGCAGTACTTC.

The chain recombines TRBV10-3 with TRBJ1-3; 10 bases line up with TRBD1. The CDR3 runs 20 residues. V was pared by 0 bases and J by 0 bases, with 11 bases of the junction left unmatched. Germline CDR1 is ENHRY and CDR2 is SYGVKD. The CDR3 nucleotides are TGTGCCATCAGTGAGTCGCCCCGGGGGACAGGGGCACTCTCTGGAAACACCATATATTTT. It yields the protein CAISESPRGTGALSGNTIYF.

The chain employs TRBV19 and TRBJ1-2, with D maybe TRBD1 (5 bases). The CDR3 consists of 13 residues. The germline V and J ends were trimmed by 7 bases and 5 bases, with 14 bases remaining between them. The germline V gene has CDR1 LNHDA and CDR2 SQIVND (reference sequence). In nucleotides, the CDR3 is TGTGCCAGTAAGGGGCGGCAGGAATATGGCTACACCTTC. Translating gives CASKGRQEYGYTF. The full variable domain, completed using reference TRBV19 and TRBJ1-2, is DGGITQSPKYLFRKEGQNVTLSCEQNLNHDAMYWYRQDPGQGLRLIYYSQIVNDFQKGDIAEGYSVSREKKESFPLTVTSAQKNPTAFYLCASKGRQEYGYTFGSGTRLTVV.

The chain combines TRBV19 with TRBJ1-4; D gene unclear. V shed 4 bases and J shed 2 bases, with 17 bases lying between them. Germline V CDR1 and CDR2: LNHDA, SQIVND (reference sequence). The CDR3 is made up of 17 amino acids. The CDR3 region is CASSKSWEDGTNEKLFF. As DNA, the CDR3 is TGTGCCAGTAGTAAAAGCTGGGAGGACGGGACTAATGAAAAACTGTTTTTT.

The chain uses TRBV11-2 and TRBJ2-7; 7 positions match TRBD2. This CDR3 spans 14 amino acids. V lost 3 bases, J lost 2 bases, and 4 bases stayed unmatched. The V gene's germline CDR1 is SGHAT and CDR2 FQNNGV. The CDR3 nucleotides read TGTGCCAGCAGCTTTGGACTAGTCACCTACGAGCAGTACTTC. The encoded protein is CASSFGLVTYEQYF.

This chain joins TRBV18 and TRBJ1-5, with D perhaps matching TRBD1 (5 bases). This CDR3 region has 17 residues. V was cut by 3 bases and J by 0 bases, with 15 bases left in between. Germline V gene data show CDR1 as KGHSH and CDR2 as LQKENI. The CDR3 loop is CASSPFKLQGSNQPQHF. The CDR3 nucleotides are TGTGCCAGCTCACCCTTTAAGTTGCAGGGTAGCAATCAGCCCCAGCATTTT.

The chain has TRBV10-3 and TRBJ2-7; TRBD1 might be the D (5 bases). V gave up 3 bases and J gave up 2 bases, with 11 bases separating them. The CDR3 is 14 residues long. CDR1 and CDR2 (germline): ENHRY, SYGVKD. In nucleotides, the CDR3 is TGTGCCATCAGTGACAAGGGGAAACCCTACGAGCAGTACTTC. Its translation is CAISDKGKPYEQYF.

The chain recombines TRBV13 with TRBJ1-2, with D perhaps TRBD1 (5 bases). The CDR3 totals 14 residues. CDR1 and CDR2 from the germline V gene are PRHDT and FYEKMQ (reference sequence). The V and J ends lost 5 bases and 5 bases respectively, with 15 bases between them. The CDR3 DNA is TGTGCCAGCAGCCCCGTGACAGAACGATATGGCTACACCTTC. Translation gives CASSPVTERYGYTF.

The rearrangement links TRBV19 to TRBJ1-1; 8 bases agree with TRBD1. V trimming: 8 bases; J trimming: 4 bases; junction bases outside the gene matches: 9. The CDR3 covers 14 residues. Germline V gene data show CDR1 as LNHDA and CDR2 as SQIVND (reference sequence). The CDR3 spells CASRDRTGSTEAFF. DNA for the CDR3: TGTGCCAGTCGAGACCGGACAGGGAGCACTGAAGCTTTCTTT.

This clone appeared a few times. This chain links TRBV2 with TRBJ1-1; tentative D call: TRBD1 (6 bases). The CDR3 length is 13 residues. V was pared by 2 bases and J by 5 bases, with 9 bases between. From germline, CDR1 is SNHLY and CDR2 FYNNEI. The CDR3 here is CASSENRETEAFF. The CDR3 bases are TGTGCCAGCAGTGAAAACAGGGAGACTGAAGCTTTCTTT.